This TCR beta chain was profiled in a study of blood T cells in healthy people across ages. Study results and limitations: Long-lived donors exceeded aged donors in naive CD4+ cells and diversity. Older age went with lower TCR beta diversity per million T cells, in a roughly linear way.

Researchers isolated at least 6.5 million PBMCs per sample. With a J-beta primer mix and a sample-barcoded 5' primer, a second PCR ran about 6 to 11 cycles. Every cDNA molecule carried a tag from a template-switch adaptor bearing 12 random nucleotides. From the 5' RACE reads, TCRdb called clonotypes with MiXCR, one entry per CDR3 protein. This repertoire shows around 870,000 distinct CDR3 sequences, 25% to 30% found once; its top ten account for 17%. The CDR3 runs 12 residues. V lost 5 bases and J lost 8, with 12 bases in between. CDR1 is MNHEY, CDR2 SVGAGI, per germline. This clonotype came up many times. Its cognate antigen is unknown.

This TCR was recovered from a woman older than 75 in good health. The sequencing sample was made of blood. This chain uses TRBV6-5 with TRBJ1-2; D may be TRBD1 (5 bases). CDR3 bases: TGTGCCAGCAGTCTTTCAGGGCGAGGCTACACCTTC. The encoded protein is CASSLSGRGYTF.